A single TCR beta chain is shown here with its context. This clone was detected only once. No cognate antigen has been identified for it. Per-base quality was not reported, and no clone a single base away is much larger than it. TCRbeta CDR3 regions were amplified from genomic DNA by means of the immunoSEQ Assay, a bias-controlled multiplex PCR. The original pipeline was this. The number of nucleated cells in each sample was estimated from the amplification of reference gene primers within the assay. To quantify the absolute abundance of each unique TCRbeta CDR3 rearrangement, sequence reads were collapsed and filtered. For each sample, productive Simpson clonality was calculated as the square root of Simpson's diversity index over productive rearrangements. The table was pulled from immuneACCESS by TCRdb, which kept in-frame rearrangements only. Such tables lose some clones; where checked, under half of the loss comes from unresolved V genes, and the rest has no known cause. V, J and clone size are those of that table, while D and trimming were read from the DNA. Within this sample are hundreds of thousands of clones, with over 80% of them counted one time only. The ten largest clones represent under 0.3% of the sample.

This entry is derived from a study of blood T cell repertoires in COVID-19 (TCRdb year 2020). Concerning the study at large: Collaborator samples came from the United States, Italy and Spain and covered acute and convalescent phases of COVID-19. The material from the prospective study consisted of cDNA or gDNA derived from T cells, B-cell-depleted T cells, or PBMCs. The dataset comprised deeply sampled blood TCRbeta repertoires from subjects exposed to, actively infected with, or recovered from COVID-19. The repertoires were made available in a free public database intended to serve as a resource for research on the immune response to SARS-CoV-2. The samples were drawn from two sources: the first 160 participants of the ongoing ImmuneRACE study, and fewer than 1,500 subjects contributed by 6 global collaborators. Nearly every sample came with metadata listing a de-identified subject ID, COVID-19 status, age in years and sex. HLA class I and class II types, where available, came from metadata supplied by the sample provider rather than from assay-based typing.

Whole blood was collected in K2EDTA tubes by collaborating institutions according to the institutions' own protocols. For TCRbeta analysis, collaborators shipped samples in one of three forms: frozen whole blood, isolated PBMCs, or DNA extracted from either of those sample types. Results the study describes overall, beyond this receptor: Clinical and demographic metadata were provided uncurated, with the amount varying by source and participant.

CDR1 and CDR2 are read off the germline V gene as SGHNT and YENEEA. Taken from cysteine to phenylalanine, the CDR3 has 15 residues. The only DNA kept is the CDR3, 45 bases in frame from the first base. V ends up 1 base short and J 5 bases short, with an unmatched junction base count of 7. The chain was built from TRBV11-3 and TRBJ1-1; TRBD1 agrees with 7 junctional bases. What was sequenced was peripheral blood. The TCR originated in a woman between 18 and 29 years old with acute or convalescent COVID-19. Here is the DNA: TGTGCCAGCAGCTTAGGAAAAGGGGGCAGGACTGAAGCTTTCTTT. Translated, this is CASSLGKGGRTEAFF.